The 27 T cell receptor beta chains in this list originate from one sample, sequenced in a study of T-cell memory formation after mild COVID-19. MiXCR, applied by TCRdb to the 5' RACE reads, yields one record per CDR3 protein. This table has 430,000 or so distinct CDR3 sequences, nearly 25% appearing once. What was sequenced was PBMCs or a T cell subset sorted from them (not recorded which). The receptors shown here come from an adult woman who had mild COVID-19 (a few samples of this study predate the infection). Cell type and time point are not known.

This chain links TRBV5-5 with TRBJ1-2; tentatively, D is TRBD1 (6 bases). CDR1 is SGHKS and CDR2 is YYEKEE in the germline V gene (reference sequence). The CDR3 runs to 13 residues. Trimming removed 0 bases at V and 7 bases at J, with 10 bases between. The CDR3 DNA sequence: TGTGCCAGCAGCTTGGACAGGGACCTTGGCTACACCTTC. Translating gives CASSLDRDLGYTF.

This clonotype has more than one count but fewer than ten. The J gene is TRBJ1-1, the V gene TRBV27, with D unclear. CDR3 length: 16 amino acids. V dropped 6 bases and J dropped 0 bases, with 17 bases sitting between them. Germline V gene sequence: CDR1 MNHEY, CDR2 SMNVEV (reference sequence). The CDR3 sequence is CASSTPSGGLNTEAFF. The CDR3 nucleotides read TGTGCCAGCAGCACCCCGTCCGGCGGACTGAACACTGAAGCTTTCTTT.

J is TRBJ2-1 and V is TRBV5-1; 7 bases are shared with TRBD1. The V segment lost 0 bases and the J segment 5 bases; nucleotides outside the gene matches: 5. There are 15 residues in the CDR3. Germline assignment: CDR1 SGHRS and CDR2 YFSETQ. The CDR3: CASSLVSGGHNEQFF. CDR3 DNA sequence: TGCGCCAGCAGCTTGGTCTCAGGGGGACACAATGAGCAGTTCTTC.

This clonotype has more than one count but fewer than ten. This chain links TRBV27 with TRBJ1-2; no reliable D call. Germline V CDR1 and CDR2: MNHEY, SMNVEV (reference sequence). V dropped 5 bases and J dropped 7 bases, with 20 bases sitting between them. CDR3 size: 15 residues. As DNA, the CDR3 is TGTGCCAGCAGTCCAGGATGGGCGGACCTTTTTGGCTACACCTTC. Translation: CASSPGWADLFGYTF.

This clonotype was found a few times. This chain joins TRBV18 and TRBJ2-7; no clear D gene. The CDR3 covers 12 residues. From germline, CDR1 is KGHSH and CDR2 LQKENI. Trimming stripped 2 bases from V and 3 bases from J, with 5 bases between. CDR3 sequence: CASSPTLYEQYF. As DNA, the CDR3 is TGTGCCAGCTCACCAACTCTCTACGAGCAGTACTTC.

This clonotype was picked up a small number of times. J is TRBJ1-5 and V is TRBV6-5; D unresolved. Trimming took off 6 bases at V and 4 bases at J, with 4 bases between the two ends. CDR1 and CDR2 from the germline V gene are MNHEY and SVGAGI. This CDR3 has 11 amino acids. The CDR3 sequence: CASSTNQPQHF. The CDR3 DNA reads TGTGCCAGCAGCACTAATCAGCCCCAGCATTTT.

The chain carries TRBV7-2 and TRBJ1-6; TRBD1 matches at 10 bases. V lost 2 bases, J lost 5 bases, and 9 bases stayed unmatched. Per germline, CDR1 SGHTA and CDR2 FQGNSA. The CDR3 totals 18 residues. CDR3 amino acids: CASSLPIGQGVDNSPLHF. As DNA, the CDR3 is TGTGCCAGCAGCTTACCGATCGGACAGGGGGTGGATAATTCACCCCTCCACTTT.

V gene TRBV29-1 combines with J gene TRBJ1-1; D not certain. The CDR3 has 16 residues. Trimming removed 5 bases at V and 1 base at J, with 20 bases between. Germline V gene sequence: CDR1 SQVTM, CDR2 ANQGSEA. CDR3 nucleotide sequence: TGCAGCGTTCCTCGGATCGGGTTAGAGGAGAACACTGAAGCTTTCTTT. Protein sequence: CSVPRIGLEENTEAFF.

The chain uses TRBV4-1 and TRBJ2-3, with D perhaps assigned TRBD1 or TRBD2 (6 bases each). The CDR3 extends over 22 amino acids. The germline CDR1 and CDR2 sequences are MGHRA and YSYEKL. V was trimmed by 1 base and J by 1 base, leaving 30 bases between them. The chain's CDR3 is CASSQVPSISGEWQRGTDTQYF. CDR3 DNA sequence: TGCGCCAGCAGCCAAGTCCCCTCGATATCAGGGGAATGGCAGCGGGGCACAGATACGCAGTATTTT.

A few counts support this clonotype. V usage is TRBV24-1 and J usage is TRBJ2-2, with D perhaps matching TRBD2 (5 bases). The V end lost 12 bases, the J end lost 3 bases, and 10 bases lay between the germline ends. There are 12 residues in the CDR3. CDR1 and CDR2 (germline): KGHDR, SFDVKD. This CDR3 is CAVVGDTGELFF. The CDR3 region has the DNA TGTGCCGTTGTCGGGGACACCGGGGAGCTGTTTTTT.

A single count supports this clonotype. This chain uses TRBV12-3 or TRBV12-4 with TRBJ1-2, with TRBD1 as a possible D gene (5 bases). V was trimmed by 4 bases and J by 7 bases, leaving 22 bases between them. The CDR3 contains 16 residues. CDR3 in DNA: TGTGCCAGCAGTTGGGGGGAAGCTAGTAAGATCAGTGGCTACACCTTC. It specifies CASSWGEASKISGYTF.

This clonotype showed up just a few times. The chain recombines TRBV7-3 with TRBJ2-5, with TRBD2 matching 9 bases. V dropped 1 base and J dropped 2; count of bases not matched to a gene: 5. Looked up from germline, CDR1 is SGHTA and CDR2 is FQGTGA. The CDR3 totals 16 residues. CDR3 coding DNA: TGTGCCAGCAGCTTAATTTCTAGCGGGGTACAAGAGACCCAGTACTTC. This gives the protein CASSLISSGVQETQYF.

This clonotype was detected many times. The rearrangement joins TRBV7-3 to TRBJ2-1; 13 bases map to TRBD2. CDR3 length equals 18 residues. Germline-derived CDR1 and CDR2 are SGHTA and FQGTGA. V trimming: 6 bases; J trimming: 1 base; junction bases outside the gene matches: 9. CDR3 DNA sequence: TGTGCCAGCAGGACTAGCGGGAGGCAAACCGGGTCCTACAATGAGCAGTTCTTC. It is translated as CASRTSGRQTGSYNEQFF.

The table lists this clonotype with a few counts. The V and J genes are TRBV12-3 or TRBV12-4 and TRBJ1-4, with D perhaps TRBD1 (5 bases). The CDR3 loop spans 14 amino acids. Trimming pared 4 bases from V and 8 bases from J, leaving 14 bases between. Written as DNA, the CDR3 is TGTGCCAGCAGTTCCGAGGGGCGCCGGGAAAAACTGTTTTTT. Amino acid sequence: CASSSEGRREKLFF.

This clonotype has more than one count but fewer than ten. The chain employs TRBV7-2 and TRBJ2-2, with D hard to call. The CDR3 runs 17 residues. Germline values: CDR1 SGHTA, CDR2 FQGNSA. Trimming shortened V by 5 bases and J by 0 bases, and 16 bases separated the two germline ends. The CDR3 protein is CASSPGRSPPNTGELFF. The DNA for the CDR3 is TGTGCCAGCAGCCCCGGACGGAGTCCCCCGAACACCGGGGAGCTGTTTTTT.

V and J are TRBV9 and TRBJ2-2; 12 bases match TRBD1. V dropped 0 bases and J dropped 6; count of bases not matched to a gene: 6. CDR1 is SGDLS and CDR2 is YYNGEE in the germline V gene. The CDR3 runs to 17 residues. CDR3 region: CASSVVWGTGGSGELFF. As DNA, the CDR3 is TGTGCCAGCAGCGTAGTCTGGGGGACAGGGGGCTCCGGGGAGCTGTTTTTT.

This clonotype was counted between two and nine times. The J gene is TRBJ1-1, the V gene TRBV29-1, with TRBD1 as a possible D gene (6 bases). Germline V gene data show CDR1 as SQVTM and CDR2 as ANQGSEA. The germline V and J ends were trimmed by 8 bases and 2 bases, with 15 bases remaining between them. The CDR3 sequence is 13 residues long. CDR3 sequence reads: CSMSGQLNTEAFF. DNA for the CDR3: TGCAGCATGTCCGGACAGCTAAACACTGAAGCTTTCTTT.

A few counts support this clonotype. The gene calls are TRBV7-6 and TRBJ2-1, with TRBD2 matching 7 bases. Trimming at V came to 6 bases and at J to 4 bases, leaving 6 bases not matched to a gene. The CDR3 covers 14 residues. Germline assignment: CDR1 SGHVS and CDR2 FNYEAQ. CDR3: CASSSTSEYNEQFF. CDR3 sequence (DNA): TGTGCCAGCAGTTCCACTAGCGAATACAATGAGCAGTTCTTC.

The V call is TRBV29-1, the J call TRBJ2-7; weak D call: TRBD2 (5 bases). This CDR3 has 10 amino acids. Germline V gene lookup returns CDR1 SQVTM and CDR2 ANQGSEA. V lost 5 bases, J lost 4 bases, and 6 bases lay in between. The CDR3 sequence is CSVRTYEQYF. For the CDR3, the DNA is TGCAGCGTTAGGACTTACGAGCAGTACTTC.

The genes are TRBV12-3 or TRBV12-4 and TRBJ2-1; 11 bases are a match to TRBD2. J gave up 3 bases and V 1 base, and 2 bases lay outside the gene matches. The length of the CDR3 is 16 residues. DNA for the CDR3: TGTGCCAGCAGTTTAGTTACTAGCGGGAGCTACAATGAGCAGTTCTTC. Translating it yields CASSLVTSGSYNEQFF.

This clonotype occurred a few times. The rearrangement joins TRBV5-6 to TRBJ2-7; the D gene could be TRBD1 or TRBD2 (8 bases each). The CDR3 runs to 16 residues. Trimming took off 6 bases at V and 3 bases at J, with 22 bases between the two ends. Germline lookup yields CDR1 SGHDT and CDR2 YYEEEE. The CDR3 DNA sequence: TGTGCCAGCACCCCAGGGGGCAGCGGGGGATTCTACGAGCAGTACTTC. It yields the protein CASTPGGSGGFYEQYF.

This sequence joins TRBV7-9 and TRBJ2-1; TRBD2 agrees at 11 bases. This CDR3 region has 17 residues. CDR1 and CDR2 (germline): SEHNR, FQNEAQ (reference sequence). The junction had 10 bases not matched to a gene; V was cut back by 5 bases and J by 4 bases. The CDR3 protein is CASSPRGSGGGYNEQFF. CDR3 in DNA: TGTGCCAGCAGCCCCCGGGGTAGCGGGGGGGGTTACAATGAGCAGTTCTTC. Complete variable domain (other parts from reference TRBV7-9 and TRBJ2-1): DTGVSQNPRHKITKRGQNVTFRCDPISEHNRLYWYRQTLGQGPEFLTYFQNEAQLEKSRLLSDRFSAERPKGSFSTLEIQRTEQGDSAMYLCASSPRGSGGGYNEQFFGPGTRLTVL.

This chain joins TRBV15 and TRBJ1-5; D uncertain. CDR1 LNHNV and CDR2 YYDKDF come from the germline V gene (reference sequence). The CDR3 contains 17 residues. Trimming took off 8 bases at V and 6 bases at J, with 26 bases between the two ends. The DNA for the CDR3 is TGTGCCACCTCGACCTGGGGAACCCCCCTCATAGTTCAGCCCCAGCATTTT. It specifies CATSTWGTPLIVQPQHF. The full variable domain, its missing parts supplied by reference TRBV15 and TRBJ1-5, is DAMVIQNPRYQVTQFGKPVTLSCSQTLNHNVMYWYQQKSSQAPKLLFHYYDKDFNNEADTPDNFQSRRPNTSFCFLDIRSPGLGDTAMYLCATSTWGTPLIVQPQHFGDGTRLSIL.

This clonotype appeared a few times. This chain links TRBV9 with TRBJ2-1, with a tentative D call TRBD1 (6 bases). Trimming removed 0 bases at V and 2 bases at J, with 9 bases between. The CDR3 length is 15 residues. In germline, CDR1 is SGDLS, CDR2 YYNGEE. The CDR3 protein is CASSVAGDPYNEQFF. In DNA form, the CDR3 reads TGTGCCAGCAGCGTAGCAGGGGACCCCTACAATGAGCAGTTCTTC.

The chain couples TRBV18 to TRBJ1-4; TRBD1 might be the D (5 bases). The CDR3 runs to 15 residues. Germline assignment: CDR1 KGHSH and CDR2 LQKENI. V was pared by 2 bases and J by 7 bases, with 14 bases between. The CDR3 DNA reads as TGTGCCAGCTCACCATTTCCGGGGGATGCTGAAAAACTGTTTTTT. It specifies CASSPFPGDAEKLFF.

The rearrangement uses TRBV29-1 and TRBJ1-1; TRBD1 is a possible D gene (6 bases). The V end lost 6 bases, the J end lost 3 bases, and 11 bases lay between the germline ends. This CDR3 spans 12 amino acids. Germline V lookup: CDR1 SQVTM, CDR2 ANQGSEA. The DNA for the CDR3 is TGCAGCGTCTCGGGACAAGACACTGAAGCTTTCTTT. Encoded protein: CSVSGQDTEAFF.

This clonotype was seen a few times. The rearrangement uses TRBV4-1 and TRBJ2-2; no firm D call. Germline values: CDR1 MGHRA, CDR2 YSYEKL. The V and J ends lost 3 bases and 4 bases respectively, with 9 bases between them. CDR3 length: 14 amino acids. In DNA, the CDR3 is TGCGCCAGCAGCCAGCGCGACGCCACCGGGGAGCTGTTTTTT. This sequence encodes CASSQRDATGELFF.